These 19 T cell receptor beta chains originate from one sample sequenced in a study of kidney transplant recipient with SARS-CoV-2 infection (dated by TCRdb to about 2021). Sequencing took place on an Illumina MiSeq. TCRdb applied fastp at Q25 and MiXCR to the public reads, then kept only in-frame beta chains. Rows with one shared CDR3 protein collapse into an entry with the most common genes and DNA. This sample is represented by 200,000 to 300,000 distinct CDR3 sequences; about 28% of them were singletons. Roughly 7% of the sample is in the top ten clones. The time point label, read with the paper, signifies: pre-pandemic baseline sample and day 111 after first positive SARS-CoV-2 test. The specimen was a blood sample, collected at baseline and on roughly day 120 from a kidney transplant recipient. The source of these receptors is a male patient in his thirties who had COVID-19 and was a kidney transplant recipient. After transplantation, some T cells may belong to the graft donor instead of the recipient.

Many counts were recorded for this clonotype. The chain has TRBV10-1 and TRBJ2-1; possibly TRBD2 for D (6 bases). From germline, CDR1 is WNHNN and CDR2 SYGVQD (reference sequence). V was shortened by 0 bases and J by 2 bases, with 11 bases between the two germline ends. CDR3 length: 16 residues. The CDR3, as DNA: TGCGCCAGCAGTGAGTCTGGGGGGATCACCTACAATGAGCAGTTCTTC. Amino acid sequence: CASSESGGITYNEQFF.

The sample holds one count of this clonotype. Germline and junction disagree at one end, which may indicate a read error. The rearrangement joins TRBV12-3 or TRBV12-4 to TRBJ2-2; weak D call: TRBD2 (5 bases). CDR3 size: 13 residues. The CDR3 bases are TGTGCCAGCAGTTTAGGATTCGCCGGGGAGCCGTTTTTT. It translates to CASSLGFAGEPFF.

This clonotype showed up just a few times. The chain recombines TRBV9 with TRBJ2-1, with 10 bases fitting TRBD2. V was pared by 0 bases and J by 0 bases, with 6 bases of the junction left unmatched. Germline CDR1 and CDR2: SGDLS and YYNGEE. The CDR3 has 18 residues. CDR3 loop: CASSVGLAGAGSYNEQFF. CDR3 DNA: TGTGCCAGCAGCGTAGGTCTAGCGGGGGCGGGCTCCTACAATGAGCAGTTCTTC.

This clonotype has ten or more counts. This sequence joins TRBV11-3 and TRBJ2-7, with 9 nucleotides matching TRBD2. The CDR3 covers 15 residues. V lost 2 bases, J lost 2 bases, and 4 bases stayed unmatched. The germline gives CDR1 SGHNT, CDR2 YENEEA. CDR3 region: CASSLNSGGTYEQYF. The CDR3 nucleotides read TGTGCCAGCAGCTTAAATAGCGGGGGTACCTACGAGCAGTACTTC.

This clonotype was counted a few times. The chain couples TRBV4-1 to TRBJ2-3; D is possibly TRBD2 (5 bases). Germline lookup yields CDR1 MGHRA and CDR2 YSYEKL. This CDR3 spans 15 amino acids. Trimming shortened V by 4 bases and J by 1 base, and 12 bases separated the two germline ends. The CDR3 is CASSPRADGTDTQYF. CDR3 sequence (DNA): TGCGCCAGCAGCCCGCGGGCAGATGGCACAGATACGCAGTATTTT.

This chain uses TRBV4-3 with TRBJ1-6, with D tentatively TRBD1 (5 bases). The germline V and J ends were trimmed by 11 bases and 10 bases, with 27 bases remaining between them. The CDR3 spans 16 residues. The germline CDR1 and CDR2 sequences are LGHNA and YSLEER. CDR3 region: CADSQETSRAGSPLHF. DNA of the CDR3: TGCGCCGACAGCCAAGAAACCTCGAGGGCGGGATCACCCCTCCACTTT.

This clonotype was seen at least ten times. The chain recombines TRBV9 with TRBJ1-1, with 8 bases aligning to TRBD1. Germline-derived CDR1 and CDR2 are SGDLS and YYNGEE. The junction had 12 bases not matched to a gene; V was cut back by 5 bases and J by 6 bases. The CDR3 totals 15 residues. For the CDR3, the DNA is TGTGCCAGCAGTGCAAGTGCAGGGGGCACCGCTGAAGCTTTCTTT. The encoded protein is CASSASAGGTAEAFF.

This clonotype was seen ten or more times. The rearrangement uses TRBV10-2 and TRBJ1-2; D call uncertain. The CDR3 has 17 amino acids. With 4 bases removed from V and 4 bases from J, the gap between germline ends came to 22 bases. CDR1 is WSHSY, CDR2 SAAADI, per germline. Here the CDR3 DNA reads TGCGCCAGCAGTGCGCATGACACTTCTAGAAAGACCTATGGCTACACCTTC. Translated: CASSAHDTSRKTYGYTF.

The genes are TRBV10-1 and TRBJ1-2; D is unclear. The CDR3 sequence is 17 residues long. CDR1 WNHNN and CDR2 SYGVQD come from the germline V gene (reference sequence). Trimming took off 5 bases at V and 4 bases at J, with 23 bases between the two ends. The CDR3 DNA follows: TGCGCCAGCAGTTTGTTGACAAGATCGCGAAAGACCTATGGCTACACCTTC. Its protein product is CASSLLTRSRKTYGYTF.

The V gene is TRBV12-3 or TRBV12-4, the J gene TRBJ2-3, with D perhaps assigned TRBD1 or TRBD2 (5 bases each). V dropped 5 bases and J dropped 3 bases, with 9 bases sitting between them. This CDR3 comprises 13 residues. Here the CDR3 reads CASSRGTTDTQYF. The CDR3 DNA follows: TGTGCCAGCAGTCGAGGGACGACAGATACGCAGTATTTT.

This clonotype was detected only once. A much bigger clone sits one base away, suggesting this may be a read error. This chain uses TRBV7-3 with TRBJ2-2; maybe TRBD2 (5 bases). The CDR3 has 16 amino acids. The ends were cut back, 4 bases at V and 4 bases at J, with 16 bases in the middle. In germline, CDR1 is SGHTA, CDR2 FQGTGA. The DNA of the CDR3 is TGTGCCAGCAGCTCTACAGAGGGCGCGGTCACCGGGGAGCTGTTTTTT. This translates into CASSSTEGAVTGELFF.

This clonotype was detected only a few times. The V and J genes are TRBV20-1 and TRBJ2-3; the D gene is possibly TRBD2 (6 bases). This CDR3 region has 14 residues. Trimming took off 3 bases at V and 0 bases at J, with 10 bases between the two ends. The germline gives CDR1 DFQATT, CDR2 SNEGSKA (reference sequence). DNA for the CDR3: TGCAGTGCTAGGGGGGGTGACAGCACAGATACGCAGTATTTT. It specifies CSARGGDSTDTQYF.

The table lists this clonotype with many counts. The V and J genes are TRBV11-3 and TRBJ1-2; D remains unclear. V was clipped by 5 bases and J by 4 bases, with 23 bases between them. The CDR3 is 17 amino acids. CDR1 and CDR2 from the germline V gene are SGHNT and YENEEA. The CDR3 bases are TGTGCCAGCAGCATTATCGGCGATCTCGGAAAGACCTATGGCTACACCTTC. It specifies CASSIIGDLGKTYGYTF.

Points on this clonotype: The conserved phenylalanine or tryptophan is not found at the CDR3 terminus, so this likely reflects a read error. The chain has TRBV9 and TRBJ1-2, with D possibly matching TRBD1 (5 bases). Germline V gene lookup returns CDR1 SGDLS and CDR2 YYNGEE. CDR3 length: 13 residues. In DNA form, the CDR3 reads TGTGTCAGCAGCGTAGAAGGGGATTATGGCTACACCTCC. It is translated as CVSSVEGDYGYTS.

The table lists this clonotype with many counts. This chain uses TRBV7-6 with TRBJ1-3; D remains unclear. The germline V gene encodes CDR1 SGHVS and CDR2 FNYEAQ. With 5 bases removed from V and 0 bases from J, the gap between germline ends came to 8 bases. The CDR3 loop spans 14 amino acids. The CDR3 region has the DNA TGTGCCAGCAGCACCAGTATCTCTGGAAACACCATATATTTT. Its protein is CASSTSISGNTIYF. The whole variable domain, remainder taken from reference TRBV7-6 and TRBJ1-3, is GAGVSQSPRYKVTKRGQDVALRCDPISGHVSLYWYRQALGQGPEFLTYFNYEAQQDKSGLPNDRFSAERPEGSISTLTIQRTEQRDSAMYRCASSTSISGNTIYFGEGSWLTVV.

This clonotype occurred many times. The rearrangement links TRBV20-1 to TRBJ2-7, with D tentatively TRBD2 (5 bases). This CDR3 has 14 residues. Germline CDR1 reads DFQATT; CDR2 reads SNEGSKA (reference sequence). V was pared by 5 bases and J by 7 bases, with 21 bases between. CDR3 in amino acids: CSAGLWRATSEQYF. DNA for the CDR3: TGCAGTGCTGGTCTGTGGCGGGCCACCTCGGAGCAGTACTTC.

This chain joins TRBV20-1 and TRBJ1-4; D gene unclear. V was pared by 6 bases and J by 1 base, with 12 bases between. Germline V gene sequence: CDR1 DFQATT, CDR2 SNEGSKA (reference sequence). This CDR3 contains 14 residues. CDR3 sequence: CSAWESLTNEKLFF. The CDR3 DNA reads as TGCAGTGCGTGGGAAAGCTTAACTAATGAAAAACTGTTTTTT.

This clonotype was detected ten times or more. The chain uses TRBV19 and TRBJ1-2; tentative D call: TRBD1 (5 bases). The CDR3 has 17 amino acids. The germline CDR1 and CDR2 sequences are LNHDA and SQIVND (reference sequence). Trimming cost V 5 bases and J 4 bases, with 23 bases left between them. The CDR3 here is CASSFYRTNRKTYGYTF. CDR3 sequence (DNA): TGTGCCAGTAGTTTTTACCGGACAAATCGAAAGACCTATGGCTACACCTTC.

In this sample, this clonotype turned up many times. CDR3 in amino acids: CASSDSLDRETEAFF. The DNA for the CDR3 is TGTGCCAGCAGTGATTCCCTCGACAGGGAGACTGAAGCTTTCTTT. The chain joins TRBV2 to TRBJ1-1; TRBD1 matches at 7 bases. The junction had 9 bases not matched to a gene; V was cut back by 3 bases and J by 5 bases. Germline values: CDR1 SNHLY, CDR2 FYNNEI. The CDR3 extends over 15 amino acids.